The source of this T cell receptor (beta chain) is a study of OX40 agonist ivuxolimab in advanced cancers. The CDR3 is 16 residues long. Trimming took 0 bases from V and 0 from J, leaving 9 bases between them. Germline values: CDR1 SGHTA, CDR2 FQGNSA. The data were produced by immunoSEQ multiplex PCR, yet TCRdb's version contains in-frame clones alone and is incomplete. The sample includes approximately 94,000 clones, over 75% of them seen just once. The receptor was isolated from an adult with an advanced solid tumor such as melanoma, head and neck, liver or kidney cancer. Here the sequenced sample was CD4+ or CD8+ T cells sorted from blood, taken in a trial of the OX40 agonist ivuxolimab. The chain recombines TRBV7-2 with TRBJ1-3; the D is unclear. CDR3: CASSLASAGSGNTIYF. CDR3 coding DNA: TGTGCCAGCAGCTTAGCGTCGGCCGGCTCTGGAAACACCATATATTTT.